These T cell receptor beta chains were read from a single sample in a study of T-cell reconstitution after alpha-beta-depleted transplantation in children. TCRdb ran MiXCR on the PCR reads and lists one entry per CDR3 protein. The table shows approximately 93,000 distinct CDR3 sequences, with 7.5% to 9.5% occurring only once. The source was PBMCs from the stem cell graft donor, collected from the stem cell graft. These receptors came from a human donor who donated a stem cell graft to a child with congenital amegakaryocytic thrombocytopenia. Each CDR3 is given without its conserved first and last residue.

TRBJ2-1	TRBV28	ASSPSTSGRYEQF
TRBJ2-1	TRBV20-1	SAAYSRGRNEQF
TRBJ2-2	TRBV24-1	ATGGQGTYTGELF
TRBJ1-5	TRBV10-2	ASSVSDQPQH
TRBJ2-7	TRBV7-6	ASSLATTDSYEQY
TRBJ1-5	TRBV12-3/TRBV12-4	ASSPDRSAQPQH
TRBJ1-3	TRBV18	ASPSGLAGNTIY
TRBJ2-7	TRBV20-1	SASGGAMSYEQY
TRBJ2-2	TRBV5-1	ASRIGPTANTGELF
TRBJ1-3	TRBV11-2	ASSVTLRDGYSGNTIY
TRBJ2-3	TRBV12-3/TRBV12-4	ASSLGRQFTDTQY
TRBJ2-7	TRBV10-3	AISEPKNGANYEQY
TRBJ1-1	TRBV4-2	ASSQEGQGRAF
TRBJ1-6	TRBV5-1	ASSSHPGKDNSPLH
TRBJ2-6	TRBV5-1	ASSEGSGANVLT
TRBJ2-3	TRBV6-6	ASSYAGDTQY
TRBJ2-5	TRBV10-3	AISESTQETQY
TRBJ2-1	TRBV29-1	SVEDAGYEQF
TRBJ2-1	TRBV5-1	ASRYTPERLAGWSDEQF
TRBJ1-5	TRBV12-3/TRBV12-4	ASSLGFQPQH
TRBJ2-5	TRBV4-2	ASSQESLIASGGETQY
TRBJ2-7	TRBV29-1	SVLGGDSYEQY
TRBJ1-2	TRBV20-1	SARDHQGQGNGGYT
TRBJ2-7	TRBV15	ATSRDSTGRSYEQY
TRBJ1-5	TRBV6-1	ASSERTGSVRAQPQH
TRBJ2-7	TRBV20-1	SVWLAEDIYEQY
TRBJ1-5	TRBV12-3/TRBV12-4	ASSLATAGQPQH
TRBJ1-2	TRBV20-1	SAREYDSGGSFYGYT